This T cell receptor beta chain was recovered during a study of hypomethylating agent response in myelodysplastic syndrome. Study information: Donors were myelodysplastic syndrome patients: 2 female, several male. General study results and limits: Possible novel MDS antigen recognition by shared GLIPH2 clusters needs experimental validation.

The analysis used unsorted bulk bone marrow, not T-cell subsets. On this clone: The target antigen is unknown.

TCRdb's copy holds only in-frame clones and misses some; the assay was immunoSEQ multiplex PCR. Counted here are some 10,000 clones, more than 80% occurring once; the ten biggest clones make up about 4%. This TCR derives from a human donor with myelodysplastic syndrome. Sequencing used bone marrow, obtained before or after starting hypomethylating agent treatment for myelodysplastic syndrome (not recorded which).

The DNA for the CDR3 is TGTGCCACCAGCGCCGACAGGGGCGGCTACGAGCAGTACTTC. Translated: CATSADRGGYEQYF. V usage is TRBV15 and J usage is TRBJ2-7; 8 bases align to TRBD1. Germline V gene sequence: CDR1 LNHNV, CDR2 YYDKDF (reference sequence). V shed 5 bases, J shed 3 bases, and the junction held 6 bases outside the gene matches. The length of the CDR3 is 14 residues.